Following are 21 T cell receptor beta chains from one sample sequenced in a study of cytomegalovirus exposure and HLA in healthy donors. Libraries were prepared by immunoSEQ multiplex PCR; TCRdb keeps only in-frame clonotypes and omits some of them. The sample has 130,000 or so clones, 80% to 90% seen once. Sequences were obtained from PBMCs. The receptors come from a woman younger than 30 in good health and CMV-seronegative.

The J gene is TRBJ2-2, the V gene TRBV19; D perhaps matches TRBD1 (5 bases). Germline CDR1 is LNHDA and CDR2 is SQIVND (reference sequence). There are 15 residues in the CDR3. V shed 8 bases and J shed 4 bases, with 17 bases lying between them. The CDR3 region has the DNA TGTGCCAGTGCAGGATCCAGGGTGACCACCGGGGAGCTGTTTTTT. Translated, it gives CASAGSRVTTGELFF.

This clone was observed a single time. The V call is TRBV5-1, the J call TRBJ1-6; D is possibly TRBD1 (6 bases). Germline lookup yields CDR1 SGHRS and CDR2 YFSETQ. V was clipped by 4 bases and J by 5 bases, with 13 bases between them. This CDR3 is 15 amino acids long. CDR3 protein: CASSPGDTHNSPLHF. The CDR3 bases are TGCGCCAGCAGCCCCGGGGACACCCATAATTCACCCCTCCACTTT.

CDR3 coding DNA: TGTGCCAGCAGCTTGAGGCTAGCGGGGGCGGATACGCAGTATTTT. Residues: CASSLRLAGADTQYF. The V gene is TRBV5-4, the J gene TRBJ2-3; TRBD2 aligns across 10 bases. V was clipped by 1 base and J by 6 bases; unmatched bases: 5. CDR1 is SGHNT and CDR2 is YYREEE in the germline V gene (reference sequence). This CDR3 has 15 amino acids.

The chain links TRBV18 to TRBJ1-4; 7 nucleotides line up with TRBD1. Germline CDR1 is KGHSH and CDR2 is LQKENI. The CDR3 is 17 amino acids. Trimming at V came to 4 bases and at J to 8 bases, leaving 16 bases not matched to a gene. As DNA, the CDR3 is TGTGCCAGCTCACGAATTGGTCCGGGACAGACAATCGAAAAACTGTTTTTT. Translated: CASSRIGPGQTIEKLFF.

CDR3 sequence: CASSFFLSGTVGYTF. The CDR3 bases are TGTGCCAGCAGCTTCTTTCTCTCCGGGACTGTTGGCTACACCTTC. V usage is TRBV7-9 and J usage is TRBJ1-2, with D tentatively TRBD1 (5 bases). The CDR3 has 15 residues. Germline loops: CDR1 SEHNR, CDR2 FQNEAQ (reference sequence). Between the trimmed V and J ends, which lost 3 bases and 7 bases, there was a span of 18 bases.

The rearrangement links TRBV5-1 to TRBJ1-2, with 7 bases identical to TRBD1. V lost 4 bases and J lost 4; bases outside the gene matches: 7. The CDR3 consists of 14 residues. Germline V gene lookup returns CDR1 SGHRS and CDR2 YFSETQ. The CDR3 protein is CASSPPGQAYGYTF. The CDR3 nucleotides are TGCGCCAGCAGCCCACCCGGACAGGCCTATGGCTACACCTTC.

Only a few counts were recorded for this clone. The chain uses TRBV2 and TRBJ2-1, with D hard to call. CDR1 is SNHLY and CDR2 is FYNNEI in the germline V gene. The length of the CDR3 is 12 residues. Trimming cost V 6 bases and J 0 bases, with 3 bases left between them. CDR3 protein: CASSLSYNEQFF. The CDR3 region has the DNA TGTGCCAGCAGCCTCTCCTACAATGAGCAGTTCTTC.

The CDR3 here is CASSYMTDMNTEAFF. As DNA, the CDR3 is TGTGCCAGCAGTTACATGACAGATATGAACACTGAAGCTTTCTTT. This chain uses TRBV6-5 with TRBJ1-1; perhaps TRBD1 as D (5 bases). Trimming removed 2 bases from V and 0 bases from J, with 10 bases in between. This CDR3 contains 15 residues. Looked up from germline, CDR1 is MNHEY and CDR2 is SVGAGI.

This rearrangement joins TRBV29-1 to TRBJ1-2; no clear D. The CDR3 totals 14 residues. V was shortened by 0 bases and J by 4 bases, with 12 bases between the two germline ends. Germline CDR1 is SQVTM and CDR2 is ANQGSEA. CDR3 protein: CSVEDGERFYGYTF. The DNA for the CDR3 is TGCAGCGTTGAAGATGGTGAACGGTTCTATGGCTACACCTTC.

The chain recombines TRBV19 with TRBJ2-2, with 9 bases identical to TRBD2. The CDR3 runs to 16 residues. Germline assignment: CDR1 LNHDA and CDR2 SQIVND (reference sequence). V was pared by 5 bases and J by 5 bases, with 9 bases of the junction left unmatched. The CDR3 sequence is CASSARGGRGTGELFF. DNA of the CDR3: TGTGCCAGTAGTGCGCGGGGGGGCCGGGGAACCGGGGAGCTGTTTTTT.

The rearrangement uses TRBV29-1 and TRBJ2-7; 7 nucleotides match TRBD1. This CDR3 is 14 amino acids long. J was trimmed by 6 bases and V by 6 bases; bases with no gene match: 14. From germline, CDR1 is SQVTM and CDR2 ANQGSEA. Here the CDR3 reads CSVRRGIGSREQYF. CDR3 nucleotides: TGCAGCGTCCGCAGGGGGATAGGGAGCCGCGAGCAGTACTTC.

The rearrangement links TRBV7-7 to TRBJ2-5, with TRBD1 as a possible D gene (6 bases). The CDR3 length is 14 residues. Trimming removed 6 bases at V and 10 bases at J, with 21 bases between. Germline CDR1 reads SSHAT; CDR2 reads FNYEAQ (reference sequence). In DNA, the CDR3 is TGTGCCAGCAGTCTCTCCACAGGGCGCTCAAGCCAGTACTTC. This translates into CASSLSTGRSSQYF.

The chain carries TRBV27 and TRBJ1-6; possible D gene TRBD1, 5 bases. Trimming removed 3 bases from V and 7 bases from J, with 19 bases in between. The CDR3 is 17 amino acids. The germline V gene has CDR1 MNHEY and CDR2 SMNVEV (reference sequence). The CDR3 DNA is TGTGCCAGCAGTTTGGTTTACGCGGGGCCGTTCAATTCACCCCTCCACTTT. Protein: CASSLVYAGPFNSPLHF.

J is TRBJ2-3 and V is TRBV19; tentative D call: TRBD1 (6 bases). Germline V lookup: CDR1 LNHDA, CDR2 SQIVND (reference sequence). The ends were cut back, 4 bases at V and 6 bases at J, with 8 bases in the middle. This CDR3 is 12 amino acids long. The CDR3 here is CASSTQGDTQYF. The DNA for the CDR3 is TGTGCCAGTAGTACCCAGGGGGATACGCAGTATTTT.

This sequence joins TRBV9 and TRBJ1-2; 8 nucleotides line up with TRBD1. The CDR3 extends over 15 amino acids. The junction had 9 bases not matched to a gene; V was cut back by 4 bases and J by 4 bases. Germline-derived CDR1 and CDR2 are SGDLS and YYNGEE. The CDR3 DNA sequence: TGTGCCAGCAGCCCACGGACAGGGAGTGGCTATGGCTACACCTTC. The encoded protein is CASSPRTGSGYGYTF.

The chain is built from TRBV9 and TRBJ2-2; D is unclear. With 3 bases removed from V and 6 bases from J, the gap between germline ends came to 6 bases. CDR1 SGDLS and CDR2 YYNGEE come from the germline V gene. CDR3 length: 12 amino acids. In nucleotides, the CDR3 is TGTGCCAGCAGCGCCGGAGCCGGGGAGCTGTTTTTT. Protein product: CASSAGAGELFF.

The chain recombines TRBV15 with TRBJ2-7; TRBD1 matches 7 bases. With 11 bases clipped from V and 0 bases from J, the junction kept 13 bases outside the gene matches. Germline values: CDR1 LNHNV, CDR2 YYDKDF (reference sequence). The CDR3 length is 15 residues. The CDR3 coding sequence is TGTGCCGCCTCCTCCCGGGGACAGAGCTCCTACGAGCAGTACTTC. This translates into CAASSRGQSSYEQYF. Full variable domain (remainder filled in from reference TRBV15 and TRBJ2-7): DAMVIQNPRYQVTQFGKPVTLSCSQTLNHNVMYWYQQKSSQAPKLLFHYYDKDFNNEADTPDNFQSRRPNTSFCFLDIRSPGLGDTAMYLCAASSRGQSSYEQYFGPGTRLTVT.

V is TRBV6-6 and J is TRBJ1-3; tentatively, D is TRBD1 (6 bases). V lost 6 bases and J 4 bases, leaving 16 bases between the germline ends. Germline values: CDR1 MNHNY, CDR2 SVGAGI (reference sequence). CDR3 size: 15 residues. For the CDR3, the DNA is TGTGCCAGCAGACTAGGGGGGGCGGCGGGAAACACCATATATTTT. This sequence encodes CASRLGGAAGNTIYF.

The table lists this clone with a count of one. This chain connects TRBV9 to TRBJ1-1; weak D call: TRBD1 (5 bases). CDR3 size: 15 residues. V lost 0 bases, J lost 4 bases, and 13 bases lay in between. Germline CDR1 and CDR2: SGDLS and YYNGEE. The CDR3 DNA sequence: TGTGCCAGCAGCGTAGTGGGGGGGTTGGGCACTGAAGCTTTCTTT. It encodes CASSVVGGLGTEAFF.

The V call is TRBV5-5, the J call TRBJ2-7, with D possibly TRBD2 on 6 matching bases. The ends were cut back, 0 bases at V and 6 bases at J, with 10 bases in the middle. From germline, CDR1 is SGHKS and CDR2 YYEKEE (reference sequence). The CDR3 is made up of 13 amino acids. The CDR3 DNA reads as TGTGCCAGCAGCTTGGTGGGGGGAGGCGAGCAGTACTTC. Translating gives CASSLVGGGEQYF.

This clone was found a few times. The chain has TRBV7-9 and TRBJ2-1; 8 bases are a match to TRBD2. This CDR3 spans 15 amino acids. From germline, CDR1 is SEHNR and CDR2 FQNEAQ (reference sequence). The trim removed 4 bases at V and 3 bases at J, leaving 5 bases unmatched. The CDR3 reads CASSSSRGVYNEQFF. CDR3 in DNA: TGTGCCAGCAGCTCCTCGCGGGGGGTCTACAATGAGCAGTTCTTC.